The T cell receptor (beta chain) described here comes from a study of Ad26.COV2.S vaccination and SARS-CoV-2 variants. Whole-study results and caveats: Measurements of TCR breadth and depth may have given underestimates of the total T cell responses. The authors reported substantial breadth in spike-specific CD8+ and CD4+ T cell responses after vaccination.

Treatment denoted: over 15 received Ad26.COV2.S at low or high dose, single or two shots; about 5 received placebo; per-sample allocation not given. Material that was analyzed had been drawn on day 63 after the first vaccine or placebo injection. A Boston adult aged 18-55 years was the donor. Measured with immunoSEQ multiplex PCR; TCRdb has only the in-frame clones, and not every one. Found here are around 450,000 clones, 80% to 95% of them singletons; the top ten hold 12%. Notes on this clone: Its specificity is not known.

The clonotype originates from a person aged 18-60 years who received the Ad26.COV2.S COVID-19 vaccine or a placebo. This sample comprised peripheral blood, obtained in a trial of Ad26.COV2.S vaccine versus placebo.

The CDR3 DNA reads as TGCGCCAGCAGCCAAGACCCCCCCGGGGGGACGTTACTGAATGAGCAGTTCTTC. The encoded protein is CASSQDPPGGTLLNEQFF. The chain couples TRBV4-3 to TRBJ2-1, with 7 bases identical to TRBD2. Trimming removed 0 bases from V and 7 bases from J; junction bases left unmatched: 15. CDR3 length: 18 amino acids. CDR1 is LGHNA and CDR2 is YSLEER in the germline V gene.